The rows below give T cell receptor beta chains drawn from one sample of a study of PD-1 blockade in mismatch repair-deficient tumors. The assay was immunoSEQ multiplex PCR, and TCRdb's table has in-frame clones only and misses some. Among over 30,000 clones, roughly 80% were seen once, and the ten largest hold approximately 3.1%. Sequencing used PBMCs, obtained roughly 6 weeks after starting pembrolizumab. The receptors derive from an adult with mismatch repair-deficient cancer. CDR3s include the opening cysteine and the closing phenylalanine or tryptophan. D genes are given only for firm matches. Some rows have no size entry. The others give once, few or many, or a class for an expanded clone.

v_call: TRBV11-2
clone_size: once
j_call: TRBJ1-2
d_call: TRBD1
cdr3_aa: CASSSDRIGYTF
cdr3_nt: TGTGCCAGCAGCTCGGACAGGATAGGCTACACCTTC

v_call: TRBV5-1
clone_size: -
j_call: TRBJ2-5
d_call: TRBD2
cdr3_aa: CASSPVSGRETQYF
cdr3_nt: TGCGCCAGCAGCCCAGTAAGCGGGAGGGAGACCCAGTACTTC

v_call: TRBV9
clone_size: -
j_call: TRBJ2-7
d_call: -
cdr3_aa: CASSVGVGSLSYEQYF
cdr3_nt: TGTGCCAGCAGCGTAGGTGTCGGGAGTCTTTCCTACGAGCAGTACTTC

v_call: TRBV2
clone_size: few
j_call: TRBJ2-7
d_call: -
cdr3_aa: CASSVGRGPYEQYF
cdr3_nt: TGTGCCAGCAGTGTAGGGCGGGGACCCTACGAGCAGTACTTC

v_call: TRBV28
clone_size: -
j_call: TRBJ2-6
d_call: TRBD1
cdr3_aa: CASSLWMGAGGRQVESGANVLTF
cdr3_nt: TGTGCCAGCAGTTTATGGATGGGCGCAGGGGGCCGACAGGTAGAATCTGGGGCCAACGTCCTGACTTTC

v_call: TRBV2
clone_size: -
j_call: TRBJ2-1
d_call: -
cdr3_aa: CASSAGVSYNEQFF
cdr3_nt: TGTGCCAGCAGTGCGGGAGTGTCCTACAATGAGCAGTTCTTC

v_call: TRBV15
clone_size: -
j_call: TRBJ2-7
d_call: TRBD1
cdr3_aa: CATSRRQGSHEQYF
cdr3_nt: TGTGCCACCAGCAGAAGACAGGGATCCCACGAGCAGTACTTC

v_call: TRBV2
clone_size: -
j_call: TRBJ2-7
d_call: TRBD1
cdr3_aa: CATSGTGGYEQYF
cdr3_nt: TGTGCCACCTCCGGGACAGGGGGCTACGAGCAGTACTTC

v_call: TRBV6-5
clone_size: -
j_call: TRBJ2-3
d_call: TRBD1
cdr3_aa: CASSLTGVPDTQYF
cdr3_nt: TGTGCCAGCAGTTTGACAGGGGTTCCAGATACGCAGTATTTT

v_call: TRBV9
clone_size: -
j_call: TRBJ2-3
d_call: -
cdr3_aa: CASSQPGGTDTQYF
cdr3_nt: TGTGCCAGCAGCCAACCGGGAGGCACAGATACGCAGTATTTT

v_call: TRBV27
clone_size: -
j_call: TRBJ1-2
d_call: -
cdr3_aa: CASSFIDSTARGDGYTF
cdr3_nt: TGTGCCAGCAGTTTCATTGATTCGACGGCCCGAGGTGATGGCTACACCTTC

v_call: TRBV6-1
clone_size: -
j_call: TRBJ2-3
d_call: -
cdr3_aa: CASSGQDGSTDTQYF
cdr3_nt: TGTGCCAGCAGTGGACAGGACGGATCCACAGATACGCAGTATTTT

v_call: TRBV4-1
clone_size: -
j_call: TRBJ1-2
d_call: -
cdr3_aa: CASSQAPIGITGRYGYTF
cdr3_nt: TGCGCCAGCAGCCAAGCCCCCATCGGGATTACAGGGCGCTATGGCTACACCTTC

v_call: TRBV7-2
clone_size: -
j_call: TRBJ2-7
d_call: -
cdr3_aa: CASSPGGLAGSYEQYF
cdr3_nt: TGTGCCAGCAGCCCAGGGGGGCTAGCGGGTTCTTACGAGCAGTACTTC

v_call: TRBV5-1
clone_size: -
j_call: TRBJ2-1
d_call: -
cdr3_aa: CASMRDLYNEQFF
cdr3_nt: TGCGCCAGCATGCGGGATCTCTACAATGAGCAGTTCTTC

v_call: TRBV5-4
clone_size: -
j_call: TRBJ2-5
d_call: -
cdr3_aa: CASSITGAQETQYF
cdr3_nt: TGTGCCAGCAGCATTACCGGAGCCCAAGAGACCCAGTACTTC

v_call: TRBV7-2
clone_size: -
j_call: TRBJ2-7
d_call: TRBD2
cdr3_aa: CASSLRGLVQYF
cdr3_nt: TGTGCCAGCAGCTTAAGGGGACTAGTGCAGTACTTC

v_call: TRBV30
clone_size: once
j_call: TRBJ2-2
d_call: TRBD2
cdr3_aa: CAWSLSAGETGELFF
cdr3_nt: TGTGCCTGGAGCCTAAGTGCGGGAGAGACCGGGGAGCTGTTTTTT

v_call: TRBV7-6
clone_size: -
j_call: TRBJ2-1
d_call: TRBD2
cdr3_aa: CASSRYVAGPKYNEQFF
cdr3_nt: TGTGCCAGCAGCCGATACGTAGCGGGGCCTAAATACAATGAGCAGTTCTTC

v_call: TRBV5-4
clone_size: -
j_call: TRBJ1-1
d_call: -
cdr3_aa: CASSLGQMNTEAFF
cdr3_nt: TGTGCCAGCAGCTTAGGACAGATGAACACTGAAGCTTTCTTT

v_call: TRBV28
clone_size: -
j_call: TRBJ1-1
d_call: -
cdr3_aa: CASSRNWNTEAFF
cdr3_nt: TGTGCCAGCAGTCGCAACTGGAACACTGAAGCTTTCTTT

v_call: TRBV28
clone_size: -
j_call: TRBJ1-4
d_call: TRBD1
cdr3_aa: CASSLPGQGGEKLFF
cdr3_nt: TGTGCCAGCAGCTTGCCGGGACAGGGAGGCGAAAAACTGTTTTTT

v_call: TRBV12-5
clone_size: -
j_call: TRBJ1-2
d_call: TRBD1
cdr3_aa: CASGLTGGYGYTF
cdr3_nt: TGTGCTAGTGGTTTGACAGGGGGCTATGGCTACACCTTC

v_call: TRBV7-3
clone_size: -
j_call: TRBJ2-1
d_call: TRBD2
cdr3_aa: CASSLEVAGNNEQFF
cdr3_nt: TGTGCCAGCAGCTTGGAGGTAGCGGGAAACAATGAGCAGTTCTTC

v_call: TRBV7-2
clone_size: -
j_call: TRBJ2-1
d_call: TRBD2
cdr3_aa: CASSSGLAGPPYNEQFF
cdr3_nt: TGTGCCAGCAGCTCGGGACTAGCGGGACCCCCCTACAATGAGCAGTTCTTC

v_call: TRBV5-1
clone_size: once
j_call: TRBJ1-3
d_call: -
cdr3_aa: CASSLGVPSGNTIYF
cdr3_nt: TGCGCCAGCAGCTTGGGAGTACCCTCTGGAAACACCATATATTTT

v_call: TRBV5-1
clone_size: once
j_call: TRBJ2-2
d_call: -
cdr3_aa: CATKPTGNSGELFF
cdr3_nt: TGCGCCACCAAGCCTACAGGGAACTCCGGGGAGCTGTTTTTT

v_call: TRBV7-8
clone_size: -
j_call: TRBJ2-6
d_call: -
cdr3_aa: CASSPRQYSGANVLTF
cdr3_nt: TGTGCCAGCAGCCCCCGACAGTATTCTGGGGCCAACGTCCTGACTTTC

v_call: TRBV7-9
clone_size: -
j_call: TRBJ2-1
d_call: -
cdr3_aa: CASSSRLDEQFF
cdr3_nt: TGTGCCAGCAGCTCCAGACTAGATGAGCAGTTCTTC

v_call: TRBV30
clone_size: -
j_call: TRBJ2-1
d_call: TRBD2
cdr3_aa: CARRGLAGGEQFF
cdr3_nt: TGTGCCAGACGGGGACTAGCGGGAGGGGAGCAGTTCTTC

v_call: TRBV6-1
clone_size: once
j_call: TRBJ2-7
d_call: TRBD1
cdr3_aa: CASSETGVPSYEQYF
cdr3_nt: TGTGCCAGCAGTGAGACAGGGGTGCCATCCTACGAGCAGTACTTC

v_call: TRBV28
clone_size: -
j_call: TRBJ2-1
d_call: TRBD2
cdr3_aa: CAGAGGPLDEQFF
cdr3_nt: TGTGCCGGAGCGGGAGGGCCTCTCGATGAGCAGTTCTTC

v_call: TRBV28
clone_size: -
j_call: TRBJ1-2
d_call: -
cdr3_aa: CASRPRGDYGYTF
cdr3_nt: TGTGCCAGCAGACCCCGGGGGGACTATGGCTACACCTTC

v_call: TRBV5-4
clone_size: -
j_call: TRBJ2-1
d_call: TRBD1
cdr3_aa: CAWGDRGRRNEQFF
cdr3_nt: TGTGCCTGGGGGGACAGGGGGCGAAGAAATGAGCAGTTCTTC

v_call: TRBV9
clone_size: -
j_call: TRBJ2-1
d_call: -
cdr3_aa: CASSVSWQSLYNEQFF
cdr3_nt: TGTGCCAGCAGCGTATCGTGGCAATCCCTCTACAATGAGCAGTTCTTC

v_call: TRBV5-1
clone_size: -
j_call: TRBJ2-5
d_call: TRBD2
cdr3_aa: CASSQGVSGRAQETQYF
cdr3_nt: TGCGCCAGCAGCCAGGGAGTTAGCGGGAGGGCTCAAGAGACCCAGTACTTC

v_call: TRBV6-5
clone_size: -
j_call: TRBJ2-7
d_call: -
cdr3_aa: CASSYLEFRGEQYF
cdr3_nt: TGTGCCAGCAGTTACTTAGAGTTTAGGGGCGAGCAGTACTTC

v_call: TRBV6-6
clone_size: -
j_call: TRBJ1-1
d_call: TRBD1
cdr3_aa: CASRSVDRPNTEAFF
cdr3_nt: TGTGCCAGCAGGTCCGTGGACAGGCCGAACACTGAAGCTTTCTTT

v_call: TRBV2
clone_size: once
j_call: TRBJ1-1
d_call: TRBD1
cdr3_aa: CASSRTGGAPAFF
cdr3_nt: TGTGCCAGCAGTCGGACAGGGGGCGCCCCGGCTTTCTTT

v_call: TRBV7-8
clone_size: few
j_call: TRBJ2-1
d_call: TRBD2
cdr3_aa: CASKPRVGASGSSYNEQFF
cdr3_nt: TGTGCCAGCAAACCTAGGGTGGGGGCTAGCGGGAGCTCCTACAATGAGCAGTTCTTC

v_call: TRBV5-4
clone_size: once
j_call: TRBJ2-1
d_call: -
cdr3_aa: CASSLLAGNNNEQFF
cdr3_nt: TGTGCCAGCAGCTTGTTGGCGGGGAATAACAATGAGCAGTTCTTC

v_call: TRBV25-1
clone_size: -
j_call: TRBJ2-4
d_call: -
cdr3_aa: CAPTRGLAKNIQYF
cdr3_nt: TGTGCCCCCACCCGGGGACTAGCCAAAAACATTCAGTACTTC

v_call: TRBV7-9
clone_size: -
j_call: TRBJ1-2
d_call: -
cdr3_aa: CASSLGGKGGYTF
cdr3_nt: TGTGCCAGCAGCTTGGGGGGAAAGGGTGGCTACACCTTC

v_call: TRBV7-9
clone_size: once
j_call: TRBJ2-7
d_call: -
cdr3_aa: CASGSASYEQYF
cdr3_nt: TGTGCCAGCGGGAGTGCGTCCTACGAGCAGTACTTC

v_call: TRBV6-5
clone_size: few
j_call: TRBJ2-7
d_call: TRBD2
cdr3_aa: CASSSETSGGYEQYF
cdr3_nt: TGTGCCAGCAGTTCGGAGACTAGCGGGGGGTACGAGCAGTACTTC

v_call: TRBV27
clone_size: -
j_call: TRBJ2-5
d_call: -
cdr3_aa: CASSLLSGNNQETQYF
cdr3_nt: TGTGCCAGCAGTTTATTGTCAGGGAACAACCAAGAGACCCAGTACTTC

v_call: TRBV5-1
clone_size: few
j_call: TRBJ2-7
d_call: TRBD1
cdr3_aa: CASSPGQPENYEQYF
cdr3_nt: TGCGCCAGCAGCCCGGGACAGCCCGAGAACTACGAGCAGTACTTC

v_call: TRBV14
clone_size: -
j_call: TRBJ1-2
d_call: -
cdr3_aa: CASSQAQVLGGYGYTF
cdr3_nt: TGTGCCAGCAGCCAAGCTCAAGTCCTTGGGGGGTATGGCTACACCTTC

v_call: TRBV27
clone_size: -
j_call: TRBJ1-1
d_call: TRBD1
cdr3_aa: CASSSDRGGTSNTEAFF
cdr3_nt: TGTGCCAGCAGTTCGGACAGGGGGGGGACGTCGAACACTGAAGCTTTCTTT

v_call: TRBV9
clone_size: -
j_call: TRBJ1-1
d_call: -
cdr3_aa: CASSPRGLMNTEAFF
cdr3_nt: TGTGCCAGCAGCCCCCGGGGTCTCATGAACACTGAAGCTTTCTTT

v_call: TRBV2
clone_size: -
j_call: TRBJ2-1
d_call: TRBD2
cdr3_aa: CASTATSGDNEQFF
cdr3_nt: TGTGCCAGCACCGCGACTAGCGGGGACAATGAGCAGTTCTTC

v_call: TRBV28
clone_size: -
j_call: TRBJ1-1
d_call: TRBD1
cdr3_aa: CASSPNSGTGNTEAFF
cdr3_nt: TGTGCCAGCAGTCCCAACTCCGGGACAGGGAATACTGAAGCTTTCTTT

v_call: TRBV27
clone_size: -
j_call: TRBJ2-7
d_call: TRBD2
cdr3_aa: CASSLSAPGRGDFGQYF
cdr3_nt: TGTGCCAGCAGTTTATCGGCACCCGGGAGGGGAGATTTCGGGCAGTACTTC